Listed here are 8 T cell receptor beta chains from one sample, sequenced in a study of cytomegalovirus exposure and HLA in healthy donors. Primers included in the PCR were 60 Vbeta and 13 Jbeta primers. TCRdb's table, derived via immunoSEQ multiplex PCR, lists solely in-frame clones and lacks some. The sample contains about 260,000 clones, almost 85% of which appear only once. Input material: PBMCs. Receptors originate from a woman aged 40 to 55 in good health and CMV-seropositive.

The CDR3 DNA is TGTGCCAGCAGTATACGGGACAGGGTGTACGAGCAGTACTTC. It codes for CASSIRDRVYEQYF. This chain uses TRBV28 with TRBJ2-7; 9 bases match TRBD1. CDR3 size: 14 residues. The ends lost 5 bases at V and 4 bases at J; junction bases unmatched: 6. In germline, CDR1 is MDHEN, CDR2 SYDVKM.

This clone came up a few times. V gene TRBV7-3 combines with J gene TRBJ2-4, with TRBD2 as a possible D gene (6 bases). CDR1 SGHTA and CDR2 FQGTGA come from the germline V gene. The CDR3 is 13 residues long. Trimming stripped 4 bases from V and 6 bases from J, with 10 bases between. Written as DNA, the CDR3 is TGTGCCAGCAGCTCAGACGGGGGAAACATTCAGTACTTC. Its protein product is CASSSDGGNIQYF.

The chain recombines TRBV6-1 with TRBJ1-5; D gene ambiguous. The ends were cut back, 3 bases at V and 7 bases at J, with 13 bases in the middle. There are 14 residues in the CDR3. Germline CDR1 and CDR2: MNHNS and SASEGT. CDR3 nucleotide sequence: TGTGCCAGCAGTGATCCGGGTTTATACCAGCCCCAGCATTTT. Encoded protein: CASSDPGLYQPQHF.

The chain joins TRBV25-1 to TRBJ2-3; the match to TRBD1 covers 10 bases. Trimming took 8 bases from V and 0 from J; bases not matched to a gene: 8. The CDR3 contains 16 residues. Germline V gene data show CDR1 as MGHDK and CDR2 as SYGVNS. The CDR3 loop is CASGDGTGASTDTQYF. In DNA, the CDR3 is TGTGCCAGCGGGGACGGGACAGGGGCCAGCACAGATACGCAGTATTTT. Looking up the rest from reference TRBV25-1 and TRBJ2-3 gives the full variable domain: EADIYQTPRYLVIGTGKKITLECSQTMGHDKMYWYQQDPGMELHLIHYSYGVNSTEKGDLSSESTVSRIRTEHFPLTLESARPSHTSQYLCASGDGTGASTDTQYFGPGTRLTVL.

This clone was picked up one time. The gene calls are TRBV7-2 and TRBJ2-1; D might be TRBD1 (5 bases). The CDR3 covers 13 residues. Trimming stripped 1 base from V and 6 bases from J, with 7 bases between. The germline V gene encodes CDR1 SGHTA and CDR2 FQGNSA. CDR3 bases: TGTGCCAGCAGCTTAGTTAGGGGCAATGAGCAGTTCTTC. It specifies CASSLVRGNEQFF.

This chain links TRBV30 with TRBJ2-7; D is possibly TRBD1 (7 bases). Germline V gives CDR1 GTSNPN, CDR2 SVGIG (reference sequence). The CDR3 runs to 14 residues. The V gene lost 1 base and the J gene lost 4 bases, with 14 bases spanning the gap. Here the CDR3 reads CAWSGGPGGYEQYF. DNA of the CDR3: TGTGCCTGGAGTGGGGGTCCAGGGGGGTACGAGCAGTACTTC.

The CDR3 region has the DNA TGTGCCAGCAGCCCACAGGGGGCTGGAGCTTTCTTT. Protein: CASSPQGAGAFF. V usage is TRBV7-9 and J usage is TRBJ1-1, with 9 bases fitting TRBD1. CDR3 size: 12 residues. Trimming at V came to 5 bases and at J to 10 bases, leaving 5 bases not matched to a gene. Germline CDR1 SEHNR, CDR2 FQNEAQ (reference sequence). Drawing the rest from reference TRBV7-9 and TRBJ1-1, the complete variable domain is DTGVSQNPRHKITKRGQNVTFRCDPISEHNRLYWYRQTLGQGPEFLTYFQNEAQLEKSRLLSDRFSAERPKGSFSTLEIQRTEQGDSAMYLCASSPQGAGAFFGQGTRLTVV.

CDR3 residues: CASSPASVNTEAFF. In DNA, the CDR3 is TGTGCCAGCAGCCCAGCGAGCGTGAACACTGAAGCTTTCTTT. The chain couples TRBV7-9 to TRBJ1-1; no firm D call. The V gene's germline CDR1 is SEHNR and CDR2 FQNEAQ (reference sequence). The CDR3 runs to 14 residues. V lost 5 bases to trimming and J lost 0 bases, with 10 bases between them.